The 14 T cell receptor beta chains below all came from one sample that was sequenced in a study of CD8 T cells in ankylosing spondylitis (dated by TCRdb to about 2017). Library preparation was by 5' RACE. Instrument on record: Illumina HiSeq 2500. TCRdb trimmed the raw reads at Q25, called clones with MiXCR and kept productive beta chains. CDR3 protein duplicates are merged, each entry listing the most common genes and DNA. Present in this sample are 150,000 to 200,000 distinct CDR3 sequences, about an eighth of which were seen just once. Roughly 11% of the sample comes from the top ten. Sequencing was carried out using blood, either unsorted or a sorted T cell fraction (not recorded which). The receptors originated from a female donor with ankylosing spondylitis or in good health (not recorded which).

Worth noting for this clonotype: Possible read error: a much larger clone is one base away. V gene TRBV12-3 or TRBV12-4 combines with J gene TRBJ2-5; D is uncertain. The CDR3 length is 13 residues. The CDR3 sequence is CASSSWAQETRYF. The CDR3 DNA reads TGTGCCAGCAGTTCGTGGGCCCAAGAGACCCGGTACTTC.

This clonotype was seen only a few times. The V call is TRBV5-1, the J call TRBJ2-7; a possible D gene is TRBD2 (5 bases). Germline loops: CDR1 SGHRS, CDR2 YFSETQ. Trimming took off 3 bases at V and 3 bases at J, with 13 bases between the two ends. The CDR3 has 14 residues. The CDR3 is CASSWKGESYEQYF. The CDR3 nucleotides read TGCGCCAGCAGCTGGAAGGGAGAGAGCTACGAGCAGTACTTC.

Of note for this clonotype: One end of the junction fails to match germline, which may point to a read error. The chain combines TRBV4-3 with TRBJ1-4; 7 positions agree with TRBD1. The CDR3 has 12 amino acids. In germline, CDR1 is LGHNA, CDR2 YSLEER. The CDR3 DNA reads TGCGCCAGCAGCCACCTCGGACAGGAGGTAGTTTTT. This gives the protein CASSHLGQEVVF.

This clonotype was seen at least ten times. The V call is TRBV20-1, the J call TRBJ2-1, with 8 bases fitting TRBD1. CDR1 is DFQATT, CDR2 SNEGSKA, per germline (reference sequence). V dropped 2 bases and J dropped 2; count of bases not matched to a gene: 5. This CDR3 spans 15 amino acids. The CDR3, as DNA: TGCAGTGCTAGACGCGACAGGGGACCCTACAATGAGCAGTTCTTC. Protein product: CSARRDRGPYNEQFF.

The genes are TRBV29-1 and TRBJ2-5; TRBD1 matches at 9 bases. From germline, CDR1 is SQVTM and CDR2 ANQGSEA. With V trimmed by 2 bases and J by 4 bases, 2 bases remained unmatched. This CDR3 contains 13 residues. CDR3 sequence reads: CSVERTGAETQYF. The CDR3, as DNA: TGCAGCGTTGAAAGGACAGGGGCAGAGACCCAGTACTTC.

This clonotype was detected a few times. This chain connects TRBV12-3 or TRBV12-4 to TRBJ2-1; 12 nucleotides match TRBD2. V lost 6 bases to trimming and J lost 3 bases; unmatched junction nucleotides: 18. CDR3 size: 20 residues. DNA of the CDR3: TGTGCCAGCAGCCCTAGAGGACTAGCGGGGATCCAACCTTACTACAATGAGCAGTTCTTC. Translated, it gives CASSPRGLAGIQPYYNEQFF.

This clonotype showed up just a few times. The chain couples TRBV20-1 to TRBJ2-1; a possible D gene is TRBD2 (6 bases). The germline CDR1 and CDR2 sequences are DFQATT and SNEGSKA (reference sequence). V lost 5 bases, J lost 0 bases, and 17 bases lay in between. The CDR3 extends over 16 amino acids. In DNA form, the CDR3 reads TGCAGTGCTTTTGTACTAGCACGGAGCTCCTACAATGAGCAGTTCTTC. Translated, it gives CSAFVLARSSYNEQFF.

This clonotype was seen only a few times. The rearrangement joins TRBV30 to TRBJ1-1, with a tentative D call TRBD1 (5 bases). This CDR3 comprises 14 residues. Trimming took off 4 bases at V and 7 bases at J, with 19 bases between the two ends. CDR1 and CDR2 (germline): GTSNPN, SVGIG (reference sequence). CDR3 coding DNA: TGTGCCTGGACTACCGGGGGGGGTGCCCATGAAGCTTTCTTT. Amino acid sequence: CAWTTGGGAHEAFF.

This clonotype was recorded at least ten times. V is TRBV14 and J is TRBJ2-2; no clear D gene. The CDR3 extends over 13 amino acids. V shed 4 bases and J shed 7 bases, with 10 bases lying between them. Germline values: CDR1 SGHDN, CDR2 FVKESK. The CDR3: CASSLTSGGELFF. The CDR3 DNA sequence: TGTGCCAGCAGCCTCACCTCCGGCGGGGAGCTGTTTTTT.

This clonotype was counted many times. The CDR3 DNA reads TGTGCGGGGGCAAGTACCTATGGCTACACCTTC. Amino acid sequence: CAGASTYGYTF. The V and J genes are TRBV7-2 and TRBJ1-2; TRBD1 might be the D (6 bases). The CDR3 sequence is 11 residues long. Germline V gene lookup returns CDR1 SGHTA and CDR2 FQGNSA.

This clonotype was seen only a few times. V is TRBV5-1 and J is TRBJ2-4; 8 positions match TRBD2. V gave up 1 base and J gave up 6 bases; unmatched junction bases: 6. Per the germline V gene, CDR1 is SGHRS and CDR2 is YFSETQ. The CDR3 length is 15 residues. The CDR3 spells CASSLTGGRLNIQYF. In nucleotides, the CDR3 is TGCGCCAGCAGCTTGACGGGGGGGCGGTTAAACATTCAGTACTTC.

Only a few counts were recorded for this clonotype. This chain joins TRBV5-1 and TRBJ1-3; the D is unclear. Per germline, CDR1 SGHRS and CDR2 YFSETQ. This CDR3 has 14 residues. The V end lost 5 bases, the J end lost 3 bases, and 12 bases lay between the germline ends. The CDR3 sequence: CASRLSPYGNTIYF. CDR3 coding DNA: TGCGCCAGCAGGCTCTCGCCGTATGGAAACACCATATATTTT.

This clonotype was detected ten times or more. V usage is TRBV29-1 and J usage is TRBJ1-2; 10 nucleotides match TRBD1. Germline V gene sequence: CDR1 SQVTM, CDR2 ANQGSEA. Losses at the gene ends were 7 bases for V and 3 bases for J; bases not matched to a gene: 5. This CDR3 contains 13 residues. The CDR3 spells CSADRGRDYGYTF. CDR3 DNA sequence: TGCAGCGCCGACAGGGGGCGCGACTATGGCTACACCTTC.

There are many counts of this clonotype. The V gene is TRBV20-1, the J gene TRBJ2-3; 8 bases map to TRBD2. J was trimmed by 2 bases and V by 6 bases; bases with no gene match: 4. The germline gives CDR1 DFQATT, CDR2 SNEGSKA (reference sequence). The CDR3 runs 13 residues. The CDR3 coding sequence is TGCAGTGCCAGCGGGGGCGACACAGATACGCAGTATTTT. It is translated as CSASGGDTDTQYF.